This T cell receptor (beta chain) appears in the sequencing data of a study of early T cells in non-severe SARS-CoV-2 infection. Background on the study: Bulk RNA from unsorted whole blood was sequenced; chains were unpaired. The study, taken as a whole, reports: In VDJdb matching, anti-spike CD8 responses were favored while private and CD4 specificities went missing.

Trimming took off 3 bases at V and 0 bases at J, with 9 bases between the two ends. CDR1 is MGHRA, CDR2 YSYEKL, per germline. The CDR3 is made up of 15 amino acids. Tagging with unique molecular identifiers was applied to individual cDNA molecules. TCRdb reprocessed the 5' RACE reads via MiXCR and lists one record per CDR3 protein. The table includes nearly 110,000 distinct CDR3 sequences, approximately 12% detected once. With regard to this clonotype: No antigen is known for it.

The sample was whole blood. The genes are TRBV4-1 and TRBJ2-1; no clear D gene. The sequence was obtained from an adult who was a healthcare worker with PCR-confirmed SARS-CoV-2 infection or an uninfected control (not recorded which). CDR3: CASSQIRSSYNEQFF. The CDR3 nucleotides are TGCGCCAGCAGCCAGATTAGGAGCTCCTACAATGAGCAGTTCTTC.